The clone carrying this T cell receptor beta chain was detected only once. The antigen remains undetermined. The sample originates from a study of cytomegalovirus exposure and HLA in healthy donors. Use of 60 Vbeta and 13 Jbeta primers characterized the PCR. Sequencing used immunoSEQ multiplex PCR; TCRdb keeps in-frame clones, though not all of them. The sample has 120,000 or so clones, more than 60% seen once. Trimming at V came to 6 bases and at J to 4 bases, leaving 3 bases not matched to a gene. CDR1 is LNHDA, CDR2 SQIVND, per germline (reference sequence). CDR3 length: 14 amino acids. The study, taken as a whole, reports: In all likelihood, a cluster of highly shared sequence variants was a sequencing artifact. Most TCR sequences were uncommon, yet certain public TCRs appeared in many donors. In a later analysis, donors in an Asian-associated ancestry cluster reportedly had fewer N-insertions in productive TCRs than the cohort mean. CMV serostatus stood as the only immune exposure information on hand.

The sample was PBMCs. The rearrangement links TRBV19 to TRBJ1-5; 10 bases are shared with TRBD1. This receptor was obtained from a middle-aged woman in good health and CMV-seropositive. This CDR3 reads CASSRTGGNQPQHF. CDR3 sequence (DNA): TGTGCCAGTAGCCGGACAGGGGGAAATCAGCCCCAGCATTTT.